This section outlines one T cell receptor (beta chain) sequence together with its context. Its target is unknown. The sample carries other DNA sequences with the same CDR3. The CDR3 covers 16 residues. CDR1 and CDR2 from the germline V gene are SGHRS and YFSETQ. The V end was cut by 0 bases, the J end by 0 bases, with 9 bases between. These data are taken from a study of cytomegalovirus exposure and HLA in healthy donors. Points from the study as a whole: Across HLA loci, a later analysis found differing TCR association rates, with DRB1 most and HLA-C fewest. A previous analysis found most TCR beta V segments productive roughly 87% or roughly 30% of the time.

The primer mix had 60 Vbeta and 13 Jbeta primers. The data were produced by immunoSEQ multiplex PCR, yet TCRdb's version contains in-frame clones alone and is incomplete. The sample has 100,000 to 150,000 clones; roughly 80% are singletons. This TCR was sampled from a girl between 2 and 10 years old in good health and CMV-seronegative. V and J are TRBV5-1 and TRBJ2-2; D may be TRBD2 (6 bases). The specimen was PBMCs. CDR3 nucleotide sequence: TGCGCCAGCAGCTTGGTACCGGGGGCGAACACCGGGGAGCTGTTTTTT. Protein: CASSLVPGANTGELFF.